The T cell receptor beta chain described here comes from a study of T cell responses to AZD1222 COVID-19 vaccine. Turning to the study itself: Analyses pooled second doses at about 4 or about 12 weeks. Findings of the study overall: It should be noted that donors were predominantly white British and more often female, and clonal diversity was possibly underestimated. The CD4 TCRs associated with vaccination extended across spike and predominated at 160-218 and 743-854.

This CDR3 is 14 amino acids long. Trimming removed 5 bases at V and 5 bases at J, with 12 bases between. Germline CDR1 reads MGHDK; CDR2 reads SYGVNS. TCRdb keeps only in-frame clones here, not all; method: immunoSEQ multiplex PCR. The repertoire consists of more than 85,000 clones, with about 90% occurring once and the leading ten covering around 7%. In regard to this clone: Its antigen is still unknown.

J is TRBJ2-2 and V is TRBV25-1, with D uncertain. The sample consisted of peripheral blood, taken on day 0 of AZD1222 vaccination. This TCR was recovered from an adult in good health. The chain's CDR3 is CASSSVTVTGELFF. The CDR3, as DNA: TGTGCCAGCAGTTCAGTGACGGTTACCGGGGAGCTGTTTTTT.